Below are 28 T cell receptor beta chains sequenced from a single sample in a study of T cell repertoires in cytomegalovirus infection. Each CDR3 protein is one row after TCRdb ran MiXCR on the reads. The sample records some 320,000 distinct CDR3 sequences, roughly 29% being singletons. Their cognate antigens are unknown. The specimen was cultured PBMCs, collected from culture after CMV antigen stimulation. These receptors were obtained from a human donor in good health (CMV status not recorded). Some clones in this sample may be carry-over from other donors' samples.

The J gene is TRBJ1-6, the V gene TRBV5-1; possible D gene TRBD1, 6 bases. CDR1 is SGHRS, CDR2 YFSETQ, per germline. The germline V and J ends were trimmed by 0 bases and 8 bases, with 9 bases remaining between them. The CDR3 is 14 residues long. DNA of the CDR3: TGCGCCAGCAGCTTGGAACAGGGCTATTCACCCCTCCACTTT. It specifies CASSLEQGYSPLHF. Drawing the rest from reference TRBV5-1 and TRBJ1-6, the complete variable domain is KAGVTQTPRYLIKTRGQQVTLSCSPISGHRSVSWYQQTPGQGLQFLFEYFSETQRNKGNFPGRFSGRQFSNSRSEMNVSTLELGDSALYLCASSLEQGYSPLHFGNGTRLTVT.

This clonotype was observed a handful of times. The J gene is TRBJ1-3, the V gene TRBV10-3, with no clear D. The CDR3 sequence is 13 residues long. Germline loops: CDR1 ENHRY, CDR2 SYGVKD. The V end lost 8 bases, the J end lost 7 bases, and 15 bases lay between the germline ends. CDR3 in DNA: TGTGCCATCGGCCGGAATCAGAGGAACACCATATATTTT. It yields the protein CAIGRNQRNTIYF.

There are a few counts of this clonotype. The chain combines TRBV7-2 with TRBJ1-1, with D perhaps matching TRBD1 (6 bases). V was trimmed by 2 bases and J by 3 bases, leaving 13 bases between them. The CDR3 covers 15 residues. Looked up from germline, CDR1 is SGHTA and CDR2 is FQGNSA. CDR3 amino acids: CASSLLRGKDTEAFF. The CDR3 coding sequence is TGTGCCAGCAGCTTATTGAGGGGGAAGGACACTGAAGCTTTCTTT.

The chain carries TRBV11-2 and TRBJ2-5; a possible D gene is TRBD2 (6 bases). The germline CDR1 and CDR2 sequences are SGHAT and FQNNGV. Trimming stripped 4 bases from V and 4 bases from J, with 10 bases between. The CDR3 has 13 amino acids. The CDR3 here is CASSSGGVETQYF. The CDR3 coding sequence is TGTGCCAGCAGCTCAGGAGGGGTAGAGACCCAGTACTTC.

This clonotype occurred a few times. The chain joins TRBV7-9 to TRBJ2-5, with D perhaps TRBD1 (5 bases). Germline V lookup: CDR1 SEHNR, CDR2 FQNEAQ (reference sequence). The CDR3 consists of 14 residues. V lost 0 bases and J lost 3, with 8 bases in between. The CDR3 sequence is CASSLAQGEETQYF. The CDR3 DNA is TGTGCCAGCAGCTTAGCTCAGGGTGAAGAGACCCAGTACTTC. The variable domain in full, with the rest retrieved from reference TRBV7-9 and TRBJ2-5, is DTGVSQNPRHKITKRGQNVTFRCDPISEHNRLYWYRQTLGQGPEFLTYFQNEAQLEKSRLLSDRFSAERPKGSFSTLEIQRTEQGDSAMYLCASSLAQGEETQYFGPGTRLLVL.

This clonotype was seen more than once but under ten times. The V call is TRBV6-6, the J call TRBJ1-2; unclear D gene. Germline V gene sequence: CDR1 MNHNY, CDR2 SVGAGI (reference sequence). CDR3 length: 14 amino acids. The V end was cut by 4 bases, the J end by 2 bases, with 11 bases between. Here the CDR3 reads CASSSQRGNYGYTF. The CDR3 nucleotides read TGTGCCAGCAGTTCTCAGAGAGGGAACTATGGCTACACCTTC.

V gene TRBV4-2 combines with J gene TRBJ2-1; D not certain. Germline V gene data show CDR1 as LGHNA and CDR2 as YNFKEQ. This CDR3 is built from 14 residues. V shed 0 bases and J shed 6 bases, with 9 bases lying between them. In nucleotides, the CDR3 is TGTGCCAGCAGCCAAGAATCTAGGACCAATGAGCAGTTCTTC. Translation gives CASSQESRTNEQFF.

This clonotype was observed a handful of times. The genes are TRBV7-2 and TRBJ1-5, with D perhaps matching TRBD1 (6 bases). Germline CDR1 SGHTA, CDR2 FQGNSA. V gave up 4 bases and J gave up 9 bases, with 13 bases separating them. The CDR3 is 13 residues long. The CDR3 region has the DNA TGTGCCAGCAGCTACGGGACATTAAGGCCCCAGCATTTT. It is translated as CASSYGTLRPQHF.

The chain combines TRBV7-6 with TRBJ1-4, with D tentatively TRBD1 (6 bases). This CDR3 has 15 amino acids. V was shortened by 0 bases and J by 5 bases, with 10 bases between the two germline ends. CDR1 and CDR2 (germline): SGHVS, FNYEAQ. Here the CDR3 DNA reads TGTGCCAGCAGCTTAGCGCAGGGGAGGAATGAAAAACTGTTTTTT. Protein sequence: CASSLAQGRNEKLFF.

The chain has TRBV12-3 or TRBV12-4 and TRBJ2-2; 16 bases are shared with TRBD2. The CDR3 extends over 18 amino acids. V was pared by 5 bases and J by 2 bases, with 5 bases of the junction left unmatched. The DNA of the CDR3 is TGTGCCAGCAGTCCCGGGACTAGCGGGAGGGGCAACACCGGGGAGCTGTTTTTT. Translating it yields CASSPGTSGRGNTGELFF.

This clonotype was counted between two and nine times. The chain carries TRBV7-9 and TRBJ2-2; D gene unclear. Germline CDR1 SEHNR, CDR2 FQNEAQ (reference sequence). The CDR3 runs to 16 residues. Trimming removed 5 bases at V and 7 bases at J, with 20 bases between. This CDR3 reads CASSPPLLQQDGELFF. The CDR3 nucleotides are TGTGCCAGCAGCCCCCCTCTTTTACAGCAGGACGGGGAGCTGTTTTTT.

V usage is TRBV5-5 and J usage is TRBJ2-1; D gene unclear. CDR1 and CDR2 (germline): SGHKS, YYEKEE (reference sequence). The CDR3 loop spans 14 amino acids. V lost 0 bases and J lost 8, with 12 bases in between. The CDR3 here is CASSLGSPADEQFF. As DNA, the CDR3 is TGTGCCAGCAGCTTGGGCTCCCCCGCAGATGAGCAGTTCTTC.

The sample holds many counts of this clonotype. The chain has TRBV12-3 or TRBV12-4 and TRBJ1-5, with a weak D call TRBD1 (6 bases). The CDR3 contains 14 residues. V was pared by 5 bases and J by 2 bases, with 10 bases between. This chain's CDR3 is CASSLGAGNQPQHF. The DNA for the CDR3 is TGTGCCAGCAGTCTGGGGGCGGGCAATCAGCCCCAGCATTTT.

The rearrangement uses TRBV7-9 and TRBJ2-1; 12 positions agree with TRBD2. Germline CDR1 is SEHNR and CDR2 is FQNEAQ (reference sequence). After removal of 4 bases from V and 8 bases from J, the junction contained 0 bases not matched to a gene. This CDR3 is 13 amino acids long. CDR3 loop: CASSSSGGDEQFF. The CDR3 bases are TGTGCCAGCAGCTCTAGCGGGGGGGATGAGCAGTTCTTC.

This clonotype was counted only a few times. The chain joins TRBV15 to TRBJ1-6, with unresolved D. CDR1 LNHNV and CDR2 YYDKDF come from the germline V gene (reference sequence). The CDR3 contains 14 residues. Trimming removed 0 bases at V and 14 bases at J, with 14 bases between. The DNA of the CDR3 is TGTGCCACCAGCAGAGACCTCACCGGGGTCACCCTCCACTTT. The encoded protein is CATSRDLTGVTLHF. Using reference TRBV15 and TRBJ1-6 for the parts outside the CDR3, the full variable domain is DAMVIQNPRYQVTQFGKPVTLSCSQTLNHNVMYWYQQKSSQAPKLLFHYYDKDFNNEADTPDNFQSRRPNTSFCFLDIRSPGLGDTAMYLCATSRDLTGVTLHFGNGTRLTVT.

This clonotype was counted only a few times. V usage is TRBV7-9 and J usage is TRBJ2-7, with 11 bases fitting TRBD1. Trimming cost V 4 bases and J 5 bases; bases outside gene matches: 4. Germline V gives CDR1 SEHNR, CDR2 FQNEAQ (reference sequence). The CDR3 extends over 14 amino acids. Written as DNA, the CDR3 is TGTGCCAGCAGCTCGGGACAGGGGGTGGACGAGCAGTACTTC. It is translated as CASSSGQGVDEQYF.

This clonotype was detected a few times. V is TRBV7-2 and J is TRBJ1-1; D uncertain. The germline V gene encodes CDR1 SGHTA and CDR2 FQGNSA. The length of the CDR3 is 14 residues. V was trimmed by 1 base and J by 6 bases, leaving 12 bases between them. The CDR3 nucleotides read TGTGCCAGCAGCTTAGTTGGAGGGCGGGCTGAAGCTTTCTTT. Amino acids: CASSLVGGRAEAFF.

This clonotype was seen many times. The gene calls are TRBV12-5 and TRBJ2-1; 7 nucleotides match TRBD1. This CDR3 contains 15 residues. Germline assignment: CDR1 LGHNT and CDR2 FRNRAP. V was pared by 8 bases and J by 0 bases, with 7 bases of the junction left unmatched. CDR3 amino acids: CASQGGRNSYNEQFF. CDR3 bases: TGTGCTAGTCAAGGGGGCAGGAACTCCTACAATGAGCAGTTCTTC.

This clonotype was seen repeatedly, ten times or more. J is TRBJ2-7 and V is TRBV7-9; D might be TRBD1 (5 bases). Trimming took 1 base from V and 3 from J, leaving 22 bases between them. Germline CDR1 and CDR2: SEHNR and FQNEAQ (reference sequence). The CDR3 totals 18 residues. CDR3 residues: CASSLGSAVIRGFYEQYF. CDR3 nucleotides: TGTGCCAGCAGCTTAGGATCCGCGGTCATAAGGGGATTCTACGAGCAGTACTTC.

This clonotype came up a few times. The chain uses TRBV12-3 or TRBV12-4 and TRBJ2-4; no clear D gene. V gave up 3 bases and J gave up 0 bases, with 6 bases separating them. This CDR3 is built from 14 residues. The CDR3 protein is CASSFSPAKNIQYF. The CDR3 nucleotides are TGTGCCAGCAGTTTTTCCCCAGCCAAAAACATTCAGTACTTC.

This chain joins TRBV11-2 and TRBJ2-1, with D uncertain. Germline CDR1 is SGHAT and CDR2 is FQNNGV. The CDR3 spans 14 residues. Trimming removed 5 bases at V and 8 bases at J, with 16 bases between. The CDR3 coding sequence is TGTGCCAGCAGCCCTGCGGCTGTCAAGGATGAGCAGTTCTTC. Protein product: CASSPAAVKDEQFF.

This clonotype was seen only a few times. The chain links TRBV28 to TRBJ2-3, with D unresolved. The CDR3 totals 15 residues. Trimming removed 6 bases at V and 2 bases at J, with 15 bases between. Germline values: CDR1 MDHEN, CDR2 SYDVKM. The CDR3 spells CASSLPAEPTDTQYF. The CDR3 region has the DNA TGTGCCAGCAGCCTCCCGGCAGAGCCCACAGATACGCAGTATTTT.

CDR3 sequence (DNA): TGTGCCACCAGTGGAGGGGTAATCGGGACAGGGGGCCGCGGTGAGCAGTTCTTC. Translation gives CATSGGVIGTGGRGEQFF. The chain couples TRBV24-1 to TRBJ2-1; 12 nucleotides agree with TRBD1. Germline V gene data show CDR1 as KGHDR and CDR2 as SFDVKD. V lost 5 bases to trimming and J lost 9 bases; unmatched junction nucleotides: 16. The CDR3 has 18 amino acids.

The chain recombines TRBV5-4 with TRBJ2-1; D is tentatively TRBD1 or TRBD2 (6 bases each). This CDR3 region has 13 residues. The V gene's germline CDR1 is SGHNT and CDR2 YYREEE (reference sequence). The ends were cut back, 1 base at V and 7 bases at J, with 9 bases in the middle. The CDR3 spells CASSLRGPNEQFF. The CDR3 DNA reads TGTGCCAGCAGCTTGCGGGGGCCAAATGAGCAGTTCTTC.

This clonotype was found many times. V usage is TRBV19 and J usage is TRBJ2-7; 8 nucleotides align to TRBD1. CDR1 LNHDA and CDR2 SQIVND come from the germline V gene (reference sequence). The CDR3 runs to 16 residues. V shed 3 bases, J shed 2 bases, and the junction held 9 bases outside the gene matches. The DNA for the CDR3 is TGTGCCAGTAGTATCCCCCTCGGGACAGGTCCCTACGAGCAGTACTTC. Amino acids: CASSIPLGTGPYEQYF.

There are a few counts of this clonotype. The chain joins TRBV19 to TRBJ2-1, with 11 positions matching TRBD2. This CDR3 is built from 15 residues. The germline CDR1 and CDR2 sequences are LNHDA and SQIVND (reference sequence). J lost 7 bases, V lost 6 bases, and 8 bases had no gene match. The CDR3 sequence: CASSKLAGEGNEQFF. Written as DNA, the CDR3 is TGTGCCAGTAGCAAACTAGCGGGAGAGGGTAATGAGCAGTTCTTC.

This chain joins TRBV5-6 and TRBJ2-7, with 9 bases identical to TRBD2. V dropped 1 base and J dropped 7; count of bases not matched to a gene: 6. This CDR3 is 14 amino acids long. Germline V gene data show CDR1 as SGHDT and CDR2 as YYEEEE. CDR3 sequence (DNA): TGTGCCAGCAGCTTGATAGCGGGAGTTGCTGAGCAGTACTTC. It encodes CASSLIAGVAEQYF.

The V call is TRBV11-2, the J call TRBJ1-5; TRBD1 matches 9 bases. Losses at the gene ends were 1 base for V and 1 base for J; bases not matched to a gene: 2. This CDR3 has 16 amino acids. The V gene's germline CDR1 is SGHAT and CDR2 FQNNGV. This CDR3 reads CASSLGTGESNQPQHF. CDR3 in DNA: TGTGCCAGCAGCTTAGGGACAGGGGAGAGCAATCAGCCCCAGCATTTT.